This TCR beta chain was profiled in a study of OX40 agonist ivuxolimab in advanced cancers. Across the study: As their treatment, patients were administered ivuxolimab, an agonistic anti-OX40 (CD134) antibody.

Study-level results: Both CD4+ and CD8+ T cell populations in blood had undergone clonal expansion by week 6 at 0.1 to 3.0 mg/kg. Relatively little clonal expansion, among the lowest observed, appeared in partial responders at 0.1-3.0 mg/kg. Low normalized T-cell clonal expansion also characterized some of the nonresponders.

The table came from immunoSEQ multiplex PCR; TCRdb's copy has only in-frame clones and leaves some out. This sample has 71,000 or so clones, with about 85% found just once. On this clone itself: Antigen specificity is unknown.

The germline CDR1 and CDR2 sequences are SGHDT and YYEEEE. The CDR3 sequence is 15 residues long. V shed 1 base and J shed 0 bases, with 8 bases lying between them. The chain joins TRBV5-6 to TRBJ1-3; possibly TRBD1 for D (5 bases). This clonotype was sampled from an adult with an advanced solid tumor such as melanoma, head and neck, liver or kidney cancer. This specimen was CD4+ or CD8+ T cells sorted from blood, taken in a trial of the OX40 agonist ivuxolimab. The CDR3: CASSLFGGSGNTIYF. The CDR3 DNA sequence: TGTGCCAGCAGCTTGTTCGGGGGCTCTGGAAACACCATATATTTT.